These 31 T cell receptor beta chains came from one sample sequenced in a study of patients and donors after allogeneic stem cell transplantation. TCRdb independently ran MiXCR on the RT-PCR reads; one entry per CDR3 protein. This sample carries over 150,000 distinct CDR3 sequences, 30% of them seen once, and the ten largest clones take about 3.3%. The sequenced material came from blood, either unsorted or a sorted T cell fraction (not recorded which). Receptors originate from a human donor who was either an allogeneic HSCT recipient or a stem cell or donor lymphocyte infusion donor (not recorded which). It is not recorded whose cells these are; they may come from a transplant donor.

This clonotype has at least ten counts. The V call is TRBV5-6, the J call TRBJ2-2; D perhaps matches TRBD1 (5 bases). The CDR3 length is 15 residues. Looked up from germline, CDR1 is SGHDT and CDR2 is YYEEEE. With 1 base removed from V and 4 bases from J, the gap between germline ends came to 11 bases. This chain's CDR3 is CASSLIGVGTGELFF. As DNA, the CDR3 is TGTGCCAGCAGCTTGATAGGGGTCGGCACCGGGGAGCTGTTTTTT.

The chain is built from TRBV12-3 or TRBV12-4 and TRBJ2-7, with D possibly TRBD1 on 5 matching bases. V lost 10 bases to trimming and J lost 5 bases, with 15 bases between them. CDR3 length: 12 amino acids. The CDR3 DNA sequence: TGTGCCACCACTTGGCCAGGGAACGAGCAGTACTTC. The encoded protein is CATTWPGNEQYF.

This sequence joins TRBV30 and TRBJ1-1; D not certain. The V end lost 3 bases, the J end lost 7 bases, and 12 bases lay between the germline ends. The CDR3 is 12 residues long. Germline V CDR1 and CDR2: GTSNPN, SVGIG (reference sequence). The DNA for the CDR3 is TGTGCCTGGAGGGGAGAGCCCCTTGAAGCTTTCTTT. The encoded protein is CAWRGEPLEAFF.

This clonotype has a count of ten or more. This rearrangement joins TRBV9 to TRBJ1-2, with D tentatively TRBD1 (6 bases). The CDR3 loop spans 14 amino acids. From germline, CDR1 is SGDLS and CDR2 YYNGEE. V shed 0 bases and J shed 2 bases, with 8 bases lying between them. In nucleotides, the CDR3 is TGTGCCAGCAGCGTAGTAGGACAGAACTATGGCTACACCTTC. Protein sequence: CASSVVGQNYGYTF.

The chain recombines TRBV20-1 with TRBJ2-3; D not resolved. Per the germline V gene, CDR1 is DFQATT and CDR2 is SNEGSKA (reference sequence). The CDR3 sequence is 13 residues long. V was shortened by 2 bases and J by 14 bases, with 20 bases between the two germline ends. The CDR3 DNA sequence: TGCAGTGCTAGAAGCCGAATTGATCGGACGTGGTATTTT. Its translation: CSARSRIDRTWYF.

This sequence joins TRBV6-5 and TRBJ1-4; no clear D. Germline V gene lookup returns CDR1 MNHEY and CDR2 SVGAGI. Trimming pared 6 bases from V and 5 bases from J, leaving 10 bases between. The CDR3 consists of 13 residues. This chain's CDR3 is CASSPTPNEKLFF. The CDR3 DNA follows: TGTGCCAGCAGCCCCACACCGAATGAAAAACTGTTTTTT.

V is TRBV20-1 and J is TRBJ1-6, with TRBD1 matching over 8 bases. Unmatched junction bases numbered 4, after V lost 0 bases and J lost 15 bases. The length of the CDR3 is 12 residues. Germline CDR1 reads DFQATT; CDR2 reads SNEGSKA (reference sequence). The CDR3: CSARDTGGRLHF. CDR3 sequence (DNA): TGCAGTGCTAGAGATACAGGGGGGCGCCTCCACTTT.

The J gene is TRBJ2-1, the V gene TRBV30; D perhaps matches TRBD1 (5 bases). The germline CDR1 and CDR2 sequences are GTSNPN and SVGIG (reference sequence). The CDR3 runs to 14 residues. Trimming took 4 bases from V and 0 from J, leaving 10 bases between them. The CDR3 DNA is TGTGCCTGGAAGGACACACCCTCCTACAATGAGCAGTTCTTC. It translates to CAWKDTPSYNEQFF.

The CDR3 protein is CASSPYPQGAYTEAFF. The CDR3 coding sequence is TGTGCCAGCAGCCCATACCCACAGGGAGCCTACACTGAAGCTTTCTTT. This rearrangement joins TRBV9 to TRBJ1-1; D may be TRBD1 (6 bases). Trimming cost V 4 bases and J 3 bases, with 19 bases left between them. CDR3 size: 16 residues. Per the germline V gene, CDR1 is SGDLS and CDR2 is YYNGEE. Using reference TRBV9 and TRBJ1-1 for the parts outside the CDR3, the full variable domain is DSGVTQTPKHLITATGQRVTLRCSPRSGDLSVYWYQQSLDQGLQFLIQYYNGEERAKGNILERFSAQQFPDLHSELNLSSLELGDSALYFCASSPYPQGAYTEAFFGQGTRLTVV.

J is TRBJ2-3 and V is TRBV20-1; D is possibly TRBD1 or TRBD2 (5 bases each). Germline V gene data show CDR1 as DFQATT and CDR2 as SNEGSKA (reference sequence). V lost 3 bases and J lost 6, with 25 bases in between. The CDR3 is 17 residues long. CDR3 sequence: CSASEGILGAKWDTQYF. The CDR3 DNA reads as TGCAGTGCTAGTGAGGGGATTCTAGGCGCTAAATGGGATACGCAGTATTTT.

This clonotype was observed many times. V gene TRBV20-1 combines with J gene TRBJ1-2, with D hard to call. CDR1 DFQATT and CDR2 SNEGSKA come from the germline V gene (reference sequence). The CDR3 is made up of 12 amino acids. V was pared by 5 bases and J by 7 bases, with 14 bases between. CDR3: CSAETGSSGYTF. DNA for the CDR3: TGCAGTGCTGAAACTGGGAGTAGTGGCTACACCTTC.

This clonotype has a handful of counts. The chain couples TRBV7-9 to TRBJ2-1, with 15 nucleotides matching TRBD2. Trimming at V came to 2 bases and at J to 7 bases, leaving 9 bases not matched to a gene. The CDR3 has 18 residues. CDR1 and CDR2 from the germline V gene are SEHNR and FQNEAQ (reference sequence). The DNA for the CDR3 is TGTGCCAGCAGCTTACCCCTGGGACTAGCGGGAGGCAGGAATGAGCAGTTCTTC. Its translation: CASSLPLGLAGGRNEQFF.

CDR3 residues: CASSGGAHTYEQYF. The DNA for the CDR3 is TGCGCCAGCAGCGGGGGTGCCCACACCTACGAGCAGTACTTC. The chain joins TRBV5-1 to TRBJ2-7, with D perhaps TRBD1 or TRBD2 (5 bases each). The germline CDR1 and CDR2 sequences are SGHRS and YFSETQ. This CDR3 is built from 14 residues. V lost 4 bases, J lost 2 bases, and 13 bases lay in between.

This clonotype was found many times. The rearrangement uses TRBV20-1 and TRBJ1-2; TRBD1 aligns across 9 bases. Germline values: CDR1 DFQATT, CDR2 SNEGSKA (reference sequence). The V and J ends lost 4 bases and 7 bases, in that order; junction bases with no gene match: 7. This CDR3 comprises 13 residues. The chain's CDR3 is CSAKTGTGPGYTF. In DNA form, the CDR3 reads TGCAGTGCTAAAACCGGGACAGGGCCTGGCTACACCTTC.

This clonotype came up a few times. Here the CDR3 DNA reads TGTGCCAGCAGTTACGCGGGACGGCTTAATGAAAAACTGTTTTTT. The encoded protein is CASSYAGRLNEKLFF. The chain carries TRBV6-2 or TRBV6-3 and TRBJ1-4, with D maybe TRBD1 (5 bases). With 2 bases removed from V and 4 bases from J, the gap between germline ends came to 11 bases. The CDR3 is made up of 15 amino acids. Germline CDR1 and CDR2: MNHEY and SVGEGT.

The V call is TRBV4-3, the J call TRBJ1-2; maybe TRBD1 (5 bases). CDR1 is LGHNA and CDR2 is YSLEER in the germline V gene. Trimming removed 1 base from V and 2 bases from J, with 11 bases in between. The CDR3 spans 15 residues. The CDR3 region is CASSQAGRANYGYTF. The CDR3 nucleotides are TGCGCCAGCAGCCAAGCTGGCAGGGCCAACTATGGCTACACCTTC.

This clonotype came up a few times. The CDR3 region has the DNA TGCAGTGCCACCCCAAACACCGGGGAGCTGTTTTTT. Translation: CSATPNTGELFF. The J gene is TRBJ2-2, the V gene TRBV20-1; no definite D call. V was clipped by 6 bases and J by 2 bases, with 7 bases between them. Germline loops: CDR1 DFQATT, CDR2 SNEGSKA (reference sequence). The CDR3 runs 12 residues.

This clonotype was seen only a few times. The chain combines TRBV20-1 with TRBJ2-1; D not resolved. The CDR3 is 13 residues long. Between the trimmed V and J ends, which lost 3 bases and 1 base, there was a span of 7 bases. The germline CDR1 and CDR2 sequences are DFQATT and SNEGSKA (reference sequence). The CDR3 sequence is CSASGSSYNEQFF. The DNA of the CDR3 is TGCAGTGCTAGCGGTAGTTCCTACAATGAGCAGTTCTTC.

This clonotype has more than one count but fewer than ten. The chain has TRBV5-6 and TRBJ2-7; possibly TRBD2 for D (6 bases). The V gene lost 0 bases and the J gene lost 3 bases, with 10 bases spanning the gap. CDR3 length equals 14 residues. The V gene's germline CDR1 is SGHDT and CDR2 YYEEEE. The CDR3 nucleotides are TGTGCCAGCAGCTTGGCGGTGCGGGGCTACGAGCAGTACTTC. Translation: CASSLAVRGYEQYF. Full variable domain (missing parts from reference TRBV5-6 and TRBJ2-7): DAGVTQSPTHLIKTRGQQVTLRCSPKSGHDTVSWYQQALGQGPQFIFQYYEEEERQRGNFPDRFSGHQFPNYSSELNVNALLLGDSALYLCASSLAVRGYEQYFGPGTRLTVT.

The rearrangement uses TRBV29-1 and TRBJ2-1, with a weak D call TRBD2 (5 bases). The germline V and J ends were trimmed by 7 bases and 7 bases, with 17 bases remaining between them. This CDR3 region has 13 residues. From germline, CDR1 is SQVTM and CDR2 ANQGSEA. The CDR3 sequence: CSADVARRNEQFF. The CDR3 coding sequence is TGCAGCGCTGACGTAGCGAGACGGAATGAGCAGTTCTTC.

This chain connects TRBV9 to TRBJ1-2; 10 positions agree with TRBD1. V trimming: 2 bases; J trimming: 5 bases; junction bases outside the gene matches: 0. The CDR3 extends over 13 amino acids. CDR1 SGDLS and CDR2 YYNGEE come from the germline V gene. The CDR3 DNA follows: TGTGCCAGCAGCGTGGACAGGGGGTATGGCTACACCTTC. Its translation: CASSVDRGYGYTF.

The rearrangement uses TRBV7-2 and TRBJ2-5; unclear D gene. CDR1 is SGHTA, CDR2 FQGNSA, per germline. This CDR3 region has 15 residues. The V end was cut by 1 base, the J end by 3 bases, with 12 bases between. The CDR3 loop reads CASSLVAGPEETQYF. The DNA of the CDR3 is TGTGCCAGCAGCTTAGTCGCCGGGCCTGAAGAGACCCAGTACTTC.

This clonotype was seen a handful of times. V is TRBV3-1 and J is TRBJ2-5, with D perhaps matching TRBD1 (5 bases). Germline-derived CDR1 and CDR2 are LGHDT and YNNKEL (reference sequence). Trimming cost V 1 base and J 7 bases, with 10 bases left between them. CDR3 length equals 13 residues. In DNA, the CDR3 is TGTGCCAGCAGCCAAGGCATAACAGGGACCCAGTACTTC. Its translation: CASSQGITGTQYF.

There are a few counts of this clonotype. J is TRBJ2-1 and V is TRBV5-1; 7 nucleotides match TRBD1. With V trimmed by 1 base and J by 4 bases, 2 bases remained unmatched. CDR3 size: 14 residues. Looked up from germline, CDR1 is SGHRS and CDR2 is YFSETQ. The CDR3 DNA reads as TGCGCCAGCAGCTTGCAGACAGGGTACAATGAGCAGTTCTTC. Translated, it gives CASSLQTGYNEQFF. Looking up the rest from reference TRBV5-1 and TRBJ2-1 gives the full variable domain: KAGVTQTPRYLIKTRGQQVTLSCSPISGHRSVSWYQQTPGQGLQFLFEYFSETQRNKGNFPGRFSGRQFSNSRSEMNVSTLELGDSALYLCASSLQTGYNEQFFGPGTRLTVL.

This clonotype has more than one count but fewer than ten. The CDR3 nucleotides are TGTGCCAGCAGTTTAGGGGGCGCCGAAGGGAATGAGCAGTTCTTC. It is translated as CASSLGGAEGNEQFF. The V gene is TRBV12-3 or TRBV12-4, the J gene TRBJ2-1, with D perhaps matching TRBD1 (5 bases). The CDR3 has 15 residues. V was trimmed by 1 base and J by 7 bases, leaving 14 bases between them.

This clonotype was observed a handful of times. The V call is TRBV5-5, the J call TRBJ1-2; no firm D call. The CDR3 has 14 residues. CDR1 and CDR2 from the germline V gene are SGHKS and YYEKEE (reference sequence). Trimming removed 5 bases from V and 2 bases from J, with 13 bases in between. The CDR3 DNA is TGTGCCAGCAGTTTCGGCAGTTTAAACTATGGCTACACCTTC. It encodes CASSFGSLNYGYTF.

This clonotype was seen a few times. The chain has TRBV20-1 and TRBJ2-7; D is uncertain. V shed 1 base and J shed 7 bases, with 17 bases lying between them. In germline, CDR1 is DFQATT, CDR2 SNEGSKA (reference sequence). The CDR3 has 14 amino acids. The CDR3 spells CSARGSSSYGEQYF. As DNA, the CDR3 is TGCAGTGCTAGAGGGAGTAGTTCCTATGGAGAGCAGTACTTC.

The J gene is TRBJ2-2, the V gene TRBV11-2, with TRBD2 matching 9 bases. The germline gives CDR1 SGHAT, CDR2 FQNNGV. V lost 1 base and J lost 6; bases outside the gene matches: 6. The CDR3 runs to 16 residues. The CDR3 DNA sequence: TGTGCCAGCAGCTTAGTGGGCGGGAGGGCCCCCGGGGAGCTGTTTTTT. This sequence encodes CASSLVGGRAPGELFF.

This clonotype was detected once. The chain recombines TRBV20-1 with TRBJ2-3, with TRBD2 as a possible D gene (6 bases). This CDR3 region has 14 residues. V lost 6 bases, J lost 2 bases, and 15 bases lay in between. Germline values: CDR1 DFQATT, CDR2 SNEGSKA (reference sequence). CDR3 DNA sequence: TGCAGTGCCCGGCGCGCGGGGCCCACAGATACGCAGTATTTT. Its translation is CSARRAGPTDTQYF.

The rearrangement joins TRBV5-1 to TRBJ1-1; D is ambiguous. This CDR3 contains 14 residues. Trimming took 3 bases from V and 1 from J, leaving 10 bases between them. Per germline, CDR1 SGHRS and CDR2 YFSETQ. The CDR3 is CASSSLFGNTEAFF. CDR3 DNA sequence: TGCGCCAGCAGCTCCCTATTCGGGAACACTGAAGCTTTCTTT.

This clonotype showed up just a few times. The chain combines TRBV5-1 with TRBJ2-3, with a possible D match to TRBD1 (5 bases). This CDR3 contains 16 residues. CDR1 is SGHRS and CDR2 is YFSETQ in the germline V gene. Trimming removed 1 base at V and 1 base at J, with 13 bases between. CDR3 amino acids: CASSLRQGRGTDTQYF. The DNA for the CDR3 is TGCGCCAGCAGCTTGAGGCAGGGAAGGGGCACAGATACGCAGTATTTT.